This T cell receptor (beta chain) stems from a study of T-cell reconstitution after alpha-beta-depleted transplantation in children. Findings of the study overall: Where some patients showed high TCRbeta diversity at day 60, it came from recipient T cells and thymic progenitors that had survived. Newly produced T cells mostly provided counts and TCRbeta diversity after one year, as hyperexpanded clones declined.

Germline values: CDR1 SGHTA, CDR2 FQGNSA. Trimming cost V 1 base and J 5 bases; bases outside gene matches: 9. The CDR3 is 16 residues long. As regards this clonotype: The antigen remains unidentified.

The TCRbeta library incorporated unique molecular identifiers. Using its own MiXCR run on the PCR reads, TCRdb lists one record per CDR3 protein. The table records about 600,000 distinct CDR3 sequences, over 10% of them present only once. This receptor was taken from a male patient younger than 18 who had a stem cell transplant for acute myeloid leukemia, so the T cells may come from the graft donor. V is TRBV7-2 and J is TRBJ2-7; the match to TRBD2 covers 9 bases. The material was PBMCs, mostly from graft donor cells, obtained 360 days after TCRalphabeta/CD19-depleted stem cell transplant. CDR3 bases: TGTGCCAGCAGCTTAGTTTCGGCGGGAGGGTTCCACGAGCAGTACTTC. It specifies CASSLVSAGGFHEQYF.